The T cell receptor (beta chain) under discussion was sequenced for a study of T cells after yellow fever vaccination. The CDR3 has 14 amino acids. Per the germline V gene, CDR1 is SGHVS and CDR2 is FQNEAQ. Trimming removed 5 bases at V and 5 bases at J, with 15 bases between. In this sample, this clonotype turned up many times. Its target is unknown. Findings and caveats of the study: Booster sampling recovered most clones from primary vaccination (under 98% CD4, just over 85% CD8). On re-exposure, the response was weaker but peaked faster, at day 5 versus 15.

TCRdb independently ran MiXCR on the 5' RACE reads; one entry per CDR3 protein. Seen here are a few hundred thousand distinct CDR3 sequences, roughly 4.3% observed once, and the top ten hold 20% to 25%. The chain joins TRBV7-8 to TRBJ1-1; no reliable D call. This material consisted of PBMCs, taken 5 days after the yellow fever booster vaccination. The TCR sequence derives from a man aged 18-30 years who received the YFV17D yellow fever vaccine. For the CDR3, the DNA is TGTGCCAGCAGCGCCGGACCCGGGGAGACTGAAGCTTTCTTT. This codes for CASSAGPGETEAFF. Filled out from reference TRBV7-8 and TRBJ1-1, the complete variable domain reads GAGVSQSPRYKVAKRGQDVALRCDPISGHVSLFWYQQALGQGPEFLTYFQNEAQLDKSGLPSDRFFAERPEGSVSTLKIQRTQQEDSAVYLCASSAGPGETEAFFGQGTRLTVV.